The source of this TCR beta chain is a study of graft-versus-host responses after intestinal transplantation. Overall study context: Multivisceral, liver-intestinal, or isolated intestinal grafts went to recipients. All recipients got anti-thymocyte globulin induction, then tacrolimus and steroids for approximately three years.

TCRdb's table, derived via immunoSEQ multiplex PCR, lists solely in-frame clones and lacks some. Here the sample spans approximately 85,000 clones, 75% to 95% being singletons. Study findings and constraints: GvH clones turned up in recipient marrow; some had shown up first in ileum or blood. Allografts of one patient group, those with graft-donor T cell macrochimerism, had high graft-versus-host to host-versus-graft clonal ratios.

Trimming left V 1 base short and J 9 bases short, with 13 bases between. Germline CDR1 is MGHRA and CDR2 is YSYEKL. The CDR3 sequence is 14 residues long. Comment on this clone: Antigen specificity is unknown.

Specimen: unstimulated CD8+ T cells sorted from spleen or lymph node cells, collected before transplant. The clonotype originates from a human donor who was the organ donor for an intestinal transplant. The rearrangement links TRBV4-1 to TRBJ2-1, with a tentative D call TRBD2 (6 bases). The CDR3: CASSQGKLGGEQFF. CDR3 nucleotides: TGCGCCAGCAGCCAAGGAAAGTTGGGAGGTGAGCAGTTCTTC.